The rows below give T cell receptor beta chains drawn from one sample of a study of T cell repertoires in cytomegalovirus infection. Their antigens are not known. TCRdb called the reads again in MiXCR, with one record for every CDR3 protein. The table includes a few hundred thousand distinct CDR3 sequences, 40% detected once. The material was cultured PBMCs, obtained from culture after CMV antigen stimulation. These TCRs come from a human donor in good health (CMV status not recorded). Some clones in this sample may be carry-over from other donors' samples. The CDR3 runs from the conserved cysteine through the conserved F or W. A D gene is named only where the DNA matches it firmly. Rows give clone size only sometimes, using once, few, many, or a class for an expanded clone.

j_call clone_size d_call v_call cdr3_aa cdr3_nt
TRBJ2-3 NA NA TRBV2 CASSDSPLEYF TGTGCCAGCAGTGATAGCCCCCTCGAGTATTTT
TRBJ2-3 NA NA TRBV7-9 CASNGGSRASTDTQYF TGTGCCAGCAATGGGGGCAGCAGAGCTAGCACAGATACGCAGTATTTT
TRBJ2-7 few TRBD1 TRBV7-2 CASSWTRTGGYEQYF TGTGCCAGCAGCTGGACGAGGACAGGGGGATACGAGCAGTACTTC
TRBJ2-6 once NA TRBV7-8 CASSRWNSGVNVLTF TGTGCCAGCAGCCGCTGGAACTCTGGGGTCAACGTCCTGACTTTC
TRBJ1-5 NA NA TRBV7-8 CASSLMPGRSQPQHF TGTGCCAGCAGCTTAATGCCAGGGCGTAGTCAGCCCCAGCATTTT
TRBJ1-1 NA NA TRBV7-9 CASSPPVMNTEAFF TGTGCCAGCAGCCCGCCGGTCATGAACACTGAAGCTTTCTTT
TRBJ2-7 few TRBD2 TRBV7-2 CASSPWGGRGREQYF TGTGCCAGCAGCCCCTGGGGCGGGAGGGGGCGCGAGCAGTACTTC
TRBJ2-3 many TRBD2 TRBV7-2 CASSLVLAGGDTQYF TGTGCCAGCAGCTTAGTACTAGCGGGGGGAGATACGCAGTATTTT
TRBJ2-3 many TRBD2 TRBV6-1 CASSWTSEADTQYF TGTGCCAGCAGTTGGACTAGCGAGGCAGATACGCAGTATTTT
TRBJ1-1 NA NA TRBV20-1 CSAIRDTEAFF TGCAGTGCTATTCGGGACACTGAAGCTTTCTTT
TRBJ1-5 NA NA TRBV5-6 CASSKTVNQPQHF TGTGCCAGCAGCAAGACAGTCAATCAGCCCCAGCATTTT
TRBJ2-5 NA NA TRBV6-2/TRBV6-3 CASSPRAGIEETQYF TGTGCCAGCAGTCCCCGGGCCGGCATAGAAGAGACCCAGTACTTC
TRBJ1-1 few NA TRBV11-2 CASSLDRVPGTEAFF TGTGCCAGCAGCTTAGATCGAGTCCCCGGGACTGAAGCTTTCTTT
TRBJ2-1 NA NA TRBV18 CASSPDAVDNEQFF TGTGCCAGCTCACCAGATGCAGTAGACAATGAGCAGTTCTTC
TRBJ1-1 NA TRBD1 TRBV5-3 CARSPGQVDTEAFF TGTGCCAGAAGCCCGGGACAGGTGGACACTGAAGCTTTCTTT
TRBJ1-6 NA NA TRBV7-6 CASSPTSGQSSYNSPLHF TGTGCCAGCAGTCCGACCTCAGGGCAGAGCTCCTATAATTCACCCCTCCACTTT
TRBJ2-1 few NA TRBV7-2 CASSSRQGLGSYNEQFF TGTGCCAGCAGCTCAAGACAGGGACTAGGCTCCTACAATGAGCAGTTCTTC
TRBJ2-1 NA TRBD2 TRBV30 CACSGRTYNEQFF TGTGCCTGTAGCGGGAGAACCTACAATGAGCAGTTCTTC
TRBJ1-2 NA TRBD1 TRBV20-1 CSARRTGNGGYTF TGCAGTGCTAGAAGGACAGGGAACGGTGGCTACACCTTC
TRBJ1-1 NA NA TRBV20-1 CSARVGRWDLEAFF TGCAGTGCTAGAGTCGGCAGGTGGGACTTGGAAGCTTTCTTT
TRBJ1-1 few NA TRBV12-3/TRBV12-4 CASSWDPRVSWEAFF TGTGCCAGCAGCTGGGACCCCCGGGTATCGTGGGAAGCTTTCTTT
TRBJ2-6 NA NA TRBV6-1 CASSQLLSGANVLTF TGTGCCAGCAGTCAACTTCTCTCTGGGGCCAACGTCCTGACTTTC
TRBJ1-1 many NA TRBV7-2 CASNHNREADGAFF TGTGCCAGCAACCACAACAGGGAAGCGGATGGAGCTTTCTTT
TRBJ2-2 many NA TRBV7-2 CASSHNTGELFF TGTGCCAGCAGCCATAACACCGGGGAGCTGTTTTTT
TRBJ1-6 few NA TRBV28 CASSLVESYNSPLHF TGTGCCAGCAGTTTAGTGGAATCCTATAATTCACCCCTCCACTTT
TRBJ2-1 many NA TRBV7-2 CASSLGWGRYQEDEQFF TGTGCCAGCAGCTTAGGTTGGGGGAGGTACCAAGAGGATGAGCAGTTCTTC
TRBJ1-3 NA NA TRBV7-2 CASSLTGSLNTIYF TGTGCCAGCAGCCTTACAGGGTCCCTCAACACCATATATTTT
TRBJ1-1 many NA TRBV7-2 CASSFGRVNTEAFF TGTGCCAGCAGCTTCGGACGGGTGAACACTGAAGCTTTCTTT